These 5 T cell receptor beta chains share one sample of origin, sequenced in a study of blood T cell repertoires in COVID-19. The data were produced by immunoSEQ multiplex PCR, yet TCRdb's version contains in-frame clones alone and is incomplete. The table shows hundreds of thousands of clones, with 80% to 90% occurring only once. The specimen sequenced was peripheral blood. The receptors here all came from a woman under 40 with COVID-19, enrolled during active disease.

The rearrangement joins TRBV7-2 to TRBJ2-7, with D perhaps TRBD1 (6 bases). Germline V gene data show CDR1 as SGHTA and CDR2 as FQGNSA. Trimming took 1 base from V and 1 from J, leaving 11 bases between them. The CDR3 totals 15 residues. The CDR3 loop reads CASSLDGQRSYEQYF. CDR3 sequence (DNA): TGTGCCAGCAGCTTAGATGGACAGAGGTCCTACGAGCAGTACTTC.

The chain combines TRBV6-2 or TRBV6-3 with TRBJ1-6; TRBD1 might be the D (6 bases). Germline V gene data show CDR1 as MNHEY and CDR2 as SVGEGT. The CDR3 is 18 amino acids. V gave up 5 bases and J gave up 0 bases, with 17 bases separating them. The CDR3 nucleotides are TGTGCCAGCAGTATCCGGGACACTGAGAGCTCCTATAATTCACCCCTCCACTTT. Its protein product is CASSIRDTESSYNSPLHF.

The chain employs TRBV6-5 and TRBJ2-3, with D possibly matching TRBD1 (6 bases). Deletions cut 2 bases from V and 2 bases from J, with 11 bases between. Germline V CDR1 and CDR2: MNHEY, SVGAGI. The CDR3 runs 15 residues. CDR3 sequence: CASSYGTGHTDTQYF. The CDR3, as DNA: TGTGCCAGCAGTTACGGAACAGGGCACACAGATACGCAGTATTTT.

A remark on this clone: Additional DNA sequences in this sample encode the identical CDR3. This chain joins TRBV19 and TRBJ2-5; 12 bases line up with TRBD2. The CDR3 is made up of 13 amino acids. Germline trimming cut 8 bases from V and 2 bases from J; bases unmatched to any gene: 0. Germline CDR1 and CDR2: LNHDA and SQIVND (reference sequence). CDR3 loop: CASGLAGQETQYF. CDR3 nucleotides: TGTGCCAGTGGACTAGCGGGACAAGAGACCCAGTACTTC.

This chain connects TRBV30 to TRBJ2-1, with no clear D. Germline V gene lookup returns CDR1 GTSNPN and CDR2 SVGIG (reference sequence). This CDR3 is 17 amino acids long. V was cut by 0 bases and J by 0 bases, with 15 bases left in between. The CDR3 DNA is TGTGCCTGGAGTGTATCCCCTACTGCTAACTCCTACAATGAGCAGTTCTTC. This sequence encodes CAWSVSPTANSYNEQFF.